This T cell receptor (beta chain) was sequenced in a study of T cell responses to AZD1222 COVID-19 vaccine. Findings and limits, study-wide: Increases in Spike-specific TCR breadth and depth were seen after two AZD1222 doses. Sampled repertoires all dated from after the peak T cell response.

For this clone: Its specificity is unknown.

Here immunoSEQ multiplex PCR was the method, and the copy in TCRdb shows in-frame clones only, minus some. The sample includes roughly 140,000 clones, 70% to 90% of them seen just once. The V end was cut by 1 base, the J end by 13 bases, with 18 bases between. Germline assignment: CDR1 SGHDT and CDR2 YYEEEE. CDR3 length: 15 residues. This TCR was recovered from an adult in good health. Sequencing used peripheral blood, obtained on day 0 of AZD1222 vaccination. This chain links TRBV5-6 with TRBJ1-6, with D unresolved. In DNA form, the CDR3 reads TGTGCCAGCAGCTTGATGCCCGAGGACCAGGCGCCCCTCCACTTT. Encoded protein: CASSLMPEDQAPLHF.